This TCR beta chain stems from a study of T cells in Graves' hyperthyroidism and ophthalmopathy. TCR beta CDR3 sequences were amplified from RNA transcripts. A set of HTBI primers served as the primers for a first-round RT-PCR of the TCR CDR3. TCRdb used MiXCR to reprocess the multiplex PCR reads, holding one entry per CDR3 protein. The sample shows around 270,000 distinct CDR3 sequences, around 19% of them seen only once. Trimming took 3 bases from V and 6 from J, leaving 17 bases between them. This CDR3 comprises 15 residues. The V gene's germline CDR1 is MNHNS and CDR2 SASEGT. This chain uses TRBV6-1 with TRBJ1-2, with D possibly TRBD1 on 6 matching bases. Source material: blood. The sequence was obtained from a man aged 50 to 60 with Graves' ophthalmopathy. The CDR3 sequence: CASSDRLGGAHGYTF. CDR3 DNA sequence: TGTGCCAGCAGTGACCGTCTCGGGGGGGCTCATGGCTACACCTTC.